This T cell receptor (beta chain) was documented in a study of T cells after yellow fever vaccination. Overall study findings and caveats: Weaker, the secondary response peaked sooner, at day 5 versus 15.

This clonotype has only a few counts. Its antigen is as yet unknown. CDR3 size: 13 residues. CDR1 and CDR2 (germline): LGHNA, YSLEER. V was clipped by 2 bases and J by 4 bases, with 8 bases between them. TCRdb processed the 5' RACE reads anew with MiXCR; each CDR3 protein has one entry. Of 300,000 or so distinct CDR3 sequences listed, around 6.8% are singletons. The chain joins TRBV4-3 to TRBJ1-1; D unclear. The receptor comes from a man younger than 35 who received the YFV17D yellow fever vaccine. This specimen consisted of PBMCs, obtained roughly 45 days after the first yellow fever vaccination. The CDR3 region is CASSQQPATEAFF. CDR3 DNA sequence: TGCGCCAGCAGCCAACAGCCGGCCACTGAAGCTTTCTTT.